This T cell receptor beta chain was profiled in a study of post-analysis software for immune sequencing data. Whole-study context: Relapsing-remitting, secondary progressive and progressive-relapsing multiple sclerosis courses were included.

This clonotype was seen only a few times. The antigen is undetermined. Notes on the study in general: Higher frequency in patients than in controls was seen for roughly five TRBV segments, with TRBV5-6, TRBV5-1 and TRBV20-1 among them. By F measure, strong co-clustering occurred among samples prepared in the same batch. There was significantly lower normalized Chao1 diversity in multiple sclerosis patients than in controls.

The TCR beta cDNA libraries carried unique molecular identifiers. Yield was 450,000 to 650,000 cDNA molecules from around 0.96 to 9.9 million T cells. TCRdb re-analysed the PCR reads in MiXCR, keeping a single row per CDR3 protein. The sample carries approximately 440,000 distinct CDR3 sequences, approximately 46% recorded once. The germline CDR1 and CDR2 sequences are MGHRA and YSYEKL. CDR3 length: 13 residues. The germline V and J ends were trimmed by 1 base and 4 bases, with 5 bases remaining between them. The sequenced sample consisted of blood. The rearrangement joins TRBV4-1 to TRBJ2-4; D gene uncertain. The sequence came from a girl between 10 and 17 years old with multiple sclerosis. Here the CDR3 DNA reads TGCGCCAGCAGCCAAGCCCTAAAAAACATTCAGTACTTC. This gives the protein CASSQALKNIQYF.